The rows below give T cell receptor beta chains drawn from one sample of a study of cytomegalovirus exposure and HLA in healthy donors. Only in-frame clones appear in the TCRdb table, and some are missing; sequencing was by immunoSEQ multiplex PCR. The data show around 90,000 clones, about 79% seen once. The material sequenced was PBMCs. These receptors were taken from a male donor in good health and CMV-seropositive. CDR3s include the opening cysteine and the closing phenylalanine or tryptophan.

j_call v_call cdr3_aa
TRBJ2-5 TRBV7-9 CASSLTGTSGETQYF
TRBJ1-1 TRBV5-4 CASSQGQGKNTEAFF
TRBJ2-7 TRBV7-9 CASSLQGFYEQYF
TRBJ2-3 TRBV21-1 CASSKVCGRGRTDTQYF
TRBJ1-5 TRBV29-1 CSAAGSNQPQHF
TRBJ2-1 TRBV27 CASSLNNNEQFF
TRBJ2-1 TRBV4-1 CASSQGRSGGASEQFF
TRBJ1-4 TRBV7-3 CASSLTGGSGEKLFF
TRBJ2-7 TRBV2 CASSDRTGTDEQYF
TRBJ2-7 TRBV30 CAWSPGLAEDEQYF
TRBJ1-6 TRBV5-6 CASQWGRNSPLHF
TRBJ2-2 TRBV5-6 CASSFRGANTGELFF
TRBJ1-3 TRBV2 CASRAAGGANSGNTIYF
TRBJ1-4 TRBV27 CASSQWGGGLGTNEKLFF
TRBJ2-5 TRBV30 CAWSQGPGETQYF
TRBJ1-1 TRBV4-1 CASSHGRGDRGREAFF
TRBJ2-1 TRBV7-2 CASSLDRGSYNEQFF